The 28 T cell receptor beta chains listed next were all sequenced from one sample in a study of shared clonotypes between healthy human individuals. Measured with immunoSEQ multiplex PCR; TCRdb has only the in-frame clones, and not every one. The sample has about 1 million clones, 65% to 80% seen once. The sequencing sample was made of memory CD4+ T cells sorted from blood. Subset reported: CD45RA-negative fraction. All receptors derive from a man between 18 and 29 years old in good health.

This chain uses TRBV7-2 with TRBJ2-5, with 9 bases fitting TRBD2. The trim removed 5 bases at V and 4 bases at J, leaving 8 bases unmatched. Germline CDR1 reads SGHTA; CDR2 reads FQGNSA. The CDR3 has 15 residues. The CDR3: CASSQNSGSGETQYF. CDR3 nucleotide sequence: TGTGCCAGCAGCCAAAATAGCGGGAGCGGAGAGACCCAGTACTTC.

The CDR3 sequence is CASSPTSGGPSSTDTQYF. CDR3 in DNA: TGTGCCAGCAGCCCCACTAGCGGGGGGCCCTCAAGCACAGATACGCAGTATTTT. The V gene is TRBV11-2, the J gene TRBJ2-3, with TRBD2 matching 12 bases. Germline CDR1 reads SGHAT; CDR2 reads FQNNGV. This CDR3 has 18 residues. Unmatched junction bases numbered 9, after V lost 5 bases and J lost 0 bases.

Points on this clone: At the DNA level, this CDR3 is encoded by other sequences in the same sample as well. The chain combines TRBV18 with TRBJ1-1; D is possibly TRBD1 (5 bases). With 2 bases removed from V and 4 bases from J, the gap between germline ends came to 11 bases. Germline CDR1 KGHSH, CDR2 LQKENI. CDR3 length: 14 residues. The CDR3 here is CASSPNTGGTEAFF. The CDR3 region has the DNA TGTGCCAGCTCACCAAACACGGGGGGCACTGAAGCTTTCTTT.

V is TRBV5-1 and J is TRBJ1-1, with D perhaps TRBD1 (6 bases). Germline V gene data show CDR1 as SGHRS and CDR2 as YFSETQ. Trimming removed 3 bases from V and 4 bases from J, with 13 bases in between. This CDR3 comprises 14 residues. CDR3 coding DNA: TGCGCCAGCAGCTGGGGAGGGGGAGGCACTGAAGCTTTCTTT. Translating gives CASSWGGGGTEAFF.

The V call is TRBV6-1, the J call TRBJ1-1, with D hard to call. This CDR3 is built from 15 residues. Trimming left V 1 base short and J 5 bases short, with 14 bases between. Germline-derived CDR1 and CDR2 are MNHNS and SASEGT. In DNA form, the CDR3 reads TGTGCCAGCAGTGAAGGACGCGTGTTGGGGACTGAAGCTTTCTTT. Residues: CASSEGRVLGTEAFF.

The genes are TRBV7-9 and TRBJ1-1; TRBD1 might be the D (6 bases). CDR1 and CDR2 from the germline V gene are SEHNR and FQNEAQ (reference sequence). This CDR3 has 14 amino acids. The ends were cut back, 3 bases at V and 7 bases at J, with 15 bases in the middle. The CDR3 reads CASSLRGGLSEAFF. The CDR3 nucleotides are TGTGCCAGCAGCTTGAGGGGGGGACTCAGTGAAGCTTTCTTT. Using reference TRBV7-9 and TRBJ1-1 for the parts outside the CDR3, the full variable domain is DTGVSQNPRHKITKRGQNVTFRCDPISEHNRLYWYRQTLGQGPEFLTYFQNEAQLEKSRLLSDRFSAERPKGSFSTLEIQRTEQGDSAMYLCASSLRGGLSEAFFGQGTRLTVV.

The chain carries TRBV7-2 and TRBJ2-1; 9 nucleotides agree with TRBD2. Per the germline V gene, CDR1 is SGHTA and CDR2 is FQGNSA. The CDR3 length is 16 residues. After removal of 0 bases from V and 4 bases from J, the junction contained 4 bases not matched to a gene. The CDR3, as DNA: TGTGCCAGCAGCTTAGCGGGGACTAGCTCGTACAATGAGCAGTTCTTC. Its translation: CASSLAGTSSYNEQFF.

This clone was picked up a small number of times. The sample carries other DNA sequences with the same CDR3. This chain links TRBV9 with TRBJ2-1; D unclear. The CDR3 has 12 amino acids. Trimming cost V 0 bases and J 5 bases, with 3 bases left between them. Germline CDR1 reads SGDLS; CDR2 reads YYNGEE. The CDR3 DNA follows: TGTGCCAGCAGCGTAGTGAACAATGAGCAGTTCTTC. It yields the protein CASSVVNNEQFF.

The chain carries TRBV27 and TRBJ2-7; possible D gene TRBD2, 7 bases. The ends were cut back, 5 bases at V and 6 bases at J, with 23 bases in the middle. The germline CDR1 and CDR2 sequences are MNHEY and SMNVEV (reference sequence). There are 16 residues in the CDR3. CDR3: CASSIRRGGLRIEQYF. CDR3 in DNA: TGTGCCAGCAGTATCAGGAGGGGGGGCCTTCGGATCGAGCAGTACTTC.

The rearrangement uses TRBV7-2 and TRBJ2-1; D is perhaps TRBD1 (5 bases). The CDR3 covers 14 residues. Per the germline V gene, CDR1 is SGHTA and CDR2 is FQGNSA. V was shortened by 0 bases and J by 6 bases, with 9 bases between the two germline ends. CDR3 nucleotide sequence: TGTGCCAGCAGCTTAGCGTCCCAGGGCAATGAGCAGTTCTTC. It encodes CASSLASQGNEQFF.

This clone was recorded at least ten times. The germline gene is not matched at one end of the junction; a read error may be the cause. V gene TRBV6-1 combines with J gene TRBJ1-5, with D possibly TRBD1 on 5 matching bases. The CDR3 is 17 residues long. Germline CDR1 and CDR2: MNHNS and SASEGT. CDR3 bases: TGTGCCAGCAGTAAAGCGGGGTTGCAGGGTAGCAATCAGCCCCAGCATTTT. This sequence encodes CASSKAGLQGSNQPQHF.

This clone has more than one count but fewer than ten. The chain employs TRBV5-5 and TRBJ2-7; 7 bases align to TRBD1. Unmatched junction bases numbered 7, after V lost 3 bases and J lost 4 bases. The CDR3 has 14 amino acids. Germline CDR1 SGHKS, CDR2 YYEKEE (reference sequence). The CDR3 DNA is TGTGCCAGCAGCTCCCAAGGGGGCAAGTACGAGCAGTACTTC. It is translated as CASSSQGGKYEQYF.

CDR3 DNA: TGTGCCAGCAGCCCTTCATTCGTGGGTTCCTACGAGCAGTACTTC. It encodes CASSPSFVGSYEQYF. V is TRBV14 and J is TRBJ2-7; no clear D gene. The V and J ends lost 4 bases and 1 base respectively, with 14 bases between them. The CDR3 spans 15 residues. Germline V lookup: CDR1 SGHDN, CDR2 FVKESK.

This clone was counted only a few times. The chain links TRBV5-1 to TRBJ1-1; D is possibly TRBD1 (5 bases). The ends were cut back, 0 bases at V and 7 bases at J, with 10 bases in the middle. Germline V lookup: CDR1 SGHRS, CDR2 YFSETQ. There are 13 residues in the CDR3. This CDR3 reads CASSLDRRVEAFF. The CDR3 nucleotides are TGCGCCAGCAGCTTGGACAGGAGGGTTGAAGCTTTCTTT.

V and J are TRBV12-5 and TRBJ1-3, with D maybe TRBD1 (5 bases). Per the germline V gene, CDR1 is LGHNT and CDR2 is FRNRAP. V lost 1 base and J 4 bases, leaving 14 bases between the germline ends. The CDR3 is made up of 16 amino acids. In nucleotides, the CDR3 is TGTGCTAGTGGTTTGGGGGGGAACCCCCGGGGAAACACCATATATTTT. Encoded protein: CASGLGGNPRGNTIYF.

The chain carries TRBV7-2 and TRBJ1-1; tentatively, D is TRBD1 (6 bases). Looked up from germline, CDR1 is SGHTA and CDR2 is FQGNSA. Deletions cut 3 bases from V and 6 bases from J, with 14 bases between. This CDR3 is built from 14 residues. The CDR3 loop is CASSFREGGAEAFF. The CDR3 region has the DNA TGTGCCAGCAGCTTCCGGGAGGGGGGGGCTGAAGCTTTCTTT.

The chain combines TRBV15 with TRBJ1-1, with a weak D call TRBD1 (5 bases). Per the germline V gene, CDR1 is LNHNV and CDR2 is YYDKDF (reference sequence). Trimming stripped 1 base from V and 5 bases from J, with 14 bases between. The length of the CDR3 is 15 residues. CDR3 amino acids: CATSRVRVIRTEAFF. As DNA, the CDR3 is TGTGCCACCAGCAGAGTCAGGGTAATAAGGACTGAAGCTTTCTTT.

The chain recombines TRBV30 with TRBJ2-3, with D unresolved. The CDR3 consists of 14 residues. The V gene lost 0 bases and the J gene lost 2 bases, with 9 bases spanning the gap. Germline V gene lookup returns CDR1 GTSNPN and CDR2 SVGIG (reference sequence). CDR3 region: CAWSVHAPTDTQYF. In DNA form, the CDR3 reads TGTGCCTGGAGTGTACACGCACCCACAGATACGCAGTATTTT. Complete variable domain (other parts from reference TRBV30 and TRBJ2-3): SQTIHQWPATLVQPVGSPLSLECTVEGTSNPNLYWYRQAAGRGLQLLFYSVGIGQISSEVPQNLSASRPQDRQFILSSKKLLLSDSGFYLCAWSVHAPTDTQYFGPGTRLTVL.

This sequence joins TRBV5-4 and TRBJ1-5; 12 bases align to TRBD1. With V trimmed by 4 bases and J by 6 bases, 5 bases remained unmatched. CDR3 length equals 15 residues. Germline V lookup: CDR1 SGHNT, CDR2 YYREEE (reference sequence). The CDR3: CASSRDRGHGQPQHF. CDR3 in DNA: TGTGCCAGCAGCCGGGACAGGGGGCACGGTCAGCCCCAGCATTTT.

The rearrangement uses TRBV5-6 and TRBJ1-2; D is undetermined. The CDR3 is 12 residues long. Germline-derived CDR1 and CDR2 are SGHDT and YYEEEE. Trimming pared 1 base from V and 6 bases from J, leaving 7 bases between. The CDR3 is CASSLSPNGYTF. Written as DNA, the CDR3 is TGTGCCAGCAGCTTGAGCCCGAATGGCTACACCTTC.

This sequence joins TRBV6-6 and TRBJ2-2, with D perhaps given as TRBD1 or TRBD2 (5 bases each). V lost 6 bases to trimming and J lost 1 base, with 12 bases between them. There are 15 residues in the CDR3. Germline CDR1 reads MNHNY; CDR2 reads SVGAGI (reference sequence). The DNA of the CDR3 is TGTGCCAGCAGGTCCGGGACCTTGAACACCGGGGAGCTGTTTTTT. Its protein is CASRSGTLNTGELFF.

The CDR3: CASRTTDSGRNYGYTF. In nucleotides, the CDR3 is TGTGCCAGTAGGACTACCGACAGTGGGCGGAACTATGGCTACACCTTC. This chain links TRBV19 with TRBJ1-2; a weak D match, TRBD1 (5 bases). Germline CDR1 reads LNHDA; CDR2 reads SQIVND (reference sequence). Trimming removed 6 bases from V and 2 bases from J, with 19 bases in between. This CDR3 region has 16 residues.

The chain employs TRBV10-2 and TRBJ1-6; 7 nucleotides match TRBD1. In germline, CDR1 is WSHSY, CDR2 SAAADI. Trimming took 5 bases from V and 11 from J; bases not matched to a gene: 6. The CDR3 contains 13 residues. Written as DNA, the CDR3 is TGCGCCAGCAGTCTGGCAGGGGGACCACCCCTCCACTTT. Translation gives CASSLAGGPPLHF.

The genes are TRBV7-2 and TRBJ1-4, with D possibly TRBD1 on 6 matching bases. This CDR3 spans 16 amino acids. V lost 2 bases and J lost 0, with 10 bases in between. From germline, CDR1 is SGHTA and CDR2 FQGNSA. In DNA, the CDR3 is TGTGCCAGCAGCTTACTCGGGGGCGCAACTAATGAAAAACTGTTTTTT. It is translated as CASSLLGGATNEKLFF.

In this sample, this clone turned up a few times. The chain employs TRBV5-6 and TRBJ1-4; the D gene is possibly TRBD1 (5 bases). Trimming removed 5 bases from V and 1 base from J, with 12 bases in between. CDR3 length equals 15 residues. CDR1 is SGHDT and CDR2 is YYEEEE in the germline V gene. This chain's CDR3 is CASRRAGITNEKLFF. In DNA form, the CDR3 reads TGTGCCAGCAGGCGTGCAGGGATAACTAATGAAAAACTGTTTTTT.

V and J are TRBV7-2 and TRBJ2-1; TRBD2 might be the D (6 bases). CDR1 is SGHTA and CDR2 is FQGNSA in the germline V gene. With 5 bases removed from V and 4 bases from J, the gap between germline ends came to 9 bases. This CDR3 spans 13 amino acids. CDR3 DNA sequence: TGTGCCAGCAGCGACGGGACTTACAATGAGCAGTTCTTC. Its translation: CASSDGTYNEQFF.

J is TRBJ2-7 and V is TRBV7-6; 10 bases fit TRBD1. Looked up from germline, CDR1 is SGHVS and CDR2 is FNYEAQ. The junction had 3 bases not matched to a gene; V was cut back by 1 base and J by 0 bases. The CDR3 extends over 16 amino acids. Written as DNA, the CDR3 is TGTGCCAGCAGCTTAGAGGGGACAGGGGTCTCCTACGAGCAGTACTTC. Encoded protein: CASSLEGTGVSYEQYF.

The chain links TRBV30 to TRBJ1-5, with D hard to call. Between the trimmed V and J ends, which lost 5 bases and 0 bases, there was a span of 8 bases. Germline CDR1 and CDR2: GTSNPN and SVGIG (reference sequence). This CDR3 spans 13 amino acids. The CDR3 bases are TGTGCCTGGCAGGACGGTAGCAATCAGCCCCAGCATTTT. Amino acids: CAWQDGSNQPQHF.